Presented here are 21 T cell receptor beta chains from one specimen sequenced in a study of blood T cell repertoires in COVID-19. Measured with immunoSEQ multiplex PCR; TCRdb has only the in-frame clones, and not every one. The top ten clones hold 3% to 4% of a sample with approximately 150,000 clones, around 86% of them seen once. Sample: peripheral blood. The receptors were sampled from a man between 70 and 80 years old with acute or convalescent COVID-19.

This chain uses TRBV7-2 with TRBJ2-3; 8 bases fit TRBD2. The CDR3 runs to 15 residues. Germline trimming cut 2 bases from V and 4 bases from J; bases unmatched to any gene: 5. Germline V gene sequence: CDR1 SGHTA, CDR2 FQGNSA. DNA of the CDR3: TGTGCCAGCAGCTTAATCAGCGGGAGCCCAGATACGCAGTATTTT. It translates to CASSLISGSPDTQYF. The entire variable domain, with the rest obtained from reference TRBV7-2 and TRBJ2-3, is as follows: GAGVSQSPSNKVTEKGKDVELRCDPISGHTALYWYRQSLGQGLEFLIYFQGNSAPDKSGLPSDRFSAERTGGSVSTLTIQRTQQEDSAVYLCASSLISGSPDTQYFGPGTRLTVL.

The CDR3 coding sequence is TGTGCCAGCAGCCGGGGGTGGGAGACTGAAGCTTTCTTT. It translates to CASSRGWETEAFF. The gene calls are TRBV2 and TRBJ1-1, with D maybe TRBD1 (5 bases). V was trimmed by 6 bases and J by 5 bases, leaving 13 bases between them. CDR3 length: 13 amino acids. From germline, CDR1 is SNHLY and CDR2 FYNNEI. The full variable domain, its missing parts supplied by reference TRBV2 and TRBJ1-1, is EPEVTQTPSHQVTQMGQEVILRCVPISNHLYFYWYRQILGQKVEFLVSFYNNEISEKSEIFDDQFSVERPDGSNFTLKIRSTKLEDSAMYFCASSRGWETEAFFGQGTRLTVV.

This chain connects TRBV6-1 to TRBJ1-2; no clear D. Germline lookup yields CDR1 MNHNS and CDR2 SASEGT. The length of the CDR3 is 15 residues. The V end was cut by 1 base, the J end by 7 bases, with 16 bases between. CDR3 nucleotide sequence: TGTGCCAGCAGTGAAGTAGAGGGCAGATCTCGTGGCTACACCTTC. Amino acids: CASSEVEGRSRGYTF.

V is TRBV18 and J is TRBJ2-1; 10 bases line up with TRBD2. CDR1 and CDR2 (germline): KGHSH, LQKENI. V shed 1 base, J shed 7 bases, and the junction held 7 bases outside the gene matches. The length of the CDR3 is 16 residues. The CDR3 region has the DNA TGTGCCAGCTCACCACGAGCGGGAGGGATCGGGAATGAGCAGTTCTTC. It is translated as CASSPRAGGIGNEQFF. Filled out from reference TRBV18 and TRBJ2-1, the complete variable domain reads NAGVMQNPRHLVRRRGQEARLRCSPMKGHSHVYWYRQLPEEGLKFMVYLQKENIIDESGMPKERFSAEFPKEGPSILRIQQVVRGDSAAYFCASSPRAGGIGNEQFFGPGTRLTVL.

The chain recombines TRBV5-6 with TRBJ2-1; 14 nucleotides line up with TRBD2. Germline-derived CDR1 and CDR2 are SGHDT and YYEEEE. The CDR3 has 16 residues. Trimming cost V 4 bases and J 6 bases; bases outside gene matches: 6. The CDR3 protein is CASSPPGTSGSNEQFF. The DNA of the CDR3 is TGTGCCAGCAGCCCCCCCGGGACTAGCGGGAGCAATGAGCAGTTCTTC.

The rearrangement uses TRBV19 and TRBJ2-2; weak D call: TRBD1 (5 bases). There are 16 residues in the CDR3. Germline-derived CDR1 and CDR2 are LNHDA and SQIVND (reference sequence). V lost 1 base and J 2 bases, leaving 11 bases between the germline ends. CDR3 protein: CASSIGPGINTGELFF. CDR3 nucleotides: TGTGCCAGTAGTATAGGGCCAGGGATTAACACCGGGGAGCTGTTTTTT.

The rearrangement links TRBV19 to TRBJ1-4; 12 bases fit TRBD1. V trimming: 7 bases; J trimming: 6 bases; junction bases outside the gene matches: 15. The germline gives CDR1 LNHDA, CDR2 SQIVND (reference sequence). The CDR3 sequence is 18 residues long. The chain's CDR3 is CASTSLPGTGGADEKLFF. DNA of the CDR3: TGTGCCAGTACCTCACTGCCGGGGACAGGGGGCGCGGATGAAAAACTGTTTTTT.

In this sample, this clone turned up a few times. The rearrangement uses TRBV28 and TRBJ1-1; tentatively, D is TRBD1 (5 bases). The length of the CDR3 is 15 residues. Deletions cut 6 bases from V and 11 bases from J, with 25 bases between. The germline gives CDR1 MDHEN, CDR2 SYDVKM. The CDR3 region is CASSTSVTVEVLAFF. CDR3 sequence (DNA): TGTGCCAGCAGCACCTCGGTGACAGTAGAGGTGCTCGCTTTCTTT.

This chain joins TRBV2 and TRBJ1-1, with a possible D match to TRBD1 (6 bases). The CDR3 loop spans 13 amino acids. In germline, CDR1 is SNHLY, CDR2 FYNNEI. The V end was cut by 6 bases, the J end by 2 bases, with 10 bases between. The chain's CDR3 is CASRTGQNTEAFF. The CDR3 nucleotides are TGTGCCAGCAGGACAGGACAAAACACTGAAGCTTTCTTT.

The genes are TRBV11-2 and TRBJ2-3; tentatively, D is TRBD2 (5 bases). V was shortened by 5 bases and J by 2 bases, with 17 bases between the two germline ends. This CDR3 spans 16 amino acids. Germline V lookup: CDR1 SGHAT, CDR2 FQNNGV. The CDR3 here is CASSGPAGVPTDTQYF. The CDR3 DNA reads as TGTGCCAGCAGCGGGCCCGCCGGGGTCCCCACAGATACGCAGTATTTT.

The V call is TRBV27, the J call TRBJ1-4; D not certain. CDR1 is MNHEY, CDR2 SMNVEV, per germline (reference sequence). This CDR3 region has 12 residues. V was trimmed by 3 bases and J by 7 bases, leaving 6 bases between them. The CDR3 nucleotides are TGTGCCAGCAGTTTGGCGGGTGAAAAACTGTTTTTT. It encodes CASSLAGEKLFF.

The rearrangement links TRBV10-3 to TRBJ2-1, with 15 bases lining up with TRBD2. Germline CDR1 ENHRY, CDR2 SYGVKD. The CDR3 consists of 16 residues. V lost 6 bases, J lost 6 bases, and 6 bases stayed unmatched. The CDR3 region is CAIRPGTSGRSNEQFF. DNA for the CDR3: TGTGCCATCAGACCCGGGACTAGCGGGAGGTCCAATGAGCAGTTCTTC.

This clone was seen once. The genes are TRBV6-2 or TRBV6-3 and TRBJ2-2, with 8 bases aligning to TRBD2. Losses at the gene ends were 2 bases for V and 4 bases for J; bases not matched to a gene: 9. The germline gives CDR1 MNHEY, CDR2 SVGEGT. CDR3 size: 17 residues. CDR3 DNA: TGTGCCAGCAGTTACGCGAGCGGGAGAGTAGGCACCGGGGAGCTGTTTTTT. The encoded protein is CASSYASGRVGTGELFF.

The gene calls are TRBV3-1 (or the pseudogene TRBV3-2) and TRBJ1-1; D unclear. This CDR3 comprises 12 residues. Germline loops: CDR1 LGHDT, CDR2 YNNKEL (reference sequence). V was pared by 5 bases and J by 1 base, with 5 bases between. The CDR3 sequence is CASSYKNTEAFF. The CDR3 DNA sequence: TGTGCCAGCAGCTACAAGAACACTGAAGCTTTCTTT.

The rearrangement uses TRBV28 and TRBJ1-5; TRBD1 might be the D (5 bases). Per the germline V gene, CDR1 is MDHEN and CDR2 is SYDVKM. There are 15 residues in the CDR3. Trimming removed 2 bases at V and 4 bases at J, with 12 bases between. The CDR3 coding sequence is TGTGCCAGCAGTTTAGGCGGCAGGGTTAATCAGCCCCAGCATTTT. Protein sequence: CASSLGGRVNQPQHF.

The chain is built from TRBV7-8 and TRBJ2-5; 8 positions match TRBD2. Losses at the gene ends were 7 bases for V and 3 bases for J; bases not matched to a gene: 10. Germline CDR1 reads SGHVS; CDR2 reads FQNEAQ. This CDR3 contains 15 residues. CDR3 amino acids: CASKAGDPSEETQYF. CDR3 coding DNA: TGTGCCAGCAAAGCGGGAGACCCATCCGAAGAGACCCAGTACTTC.

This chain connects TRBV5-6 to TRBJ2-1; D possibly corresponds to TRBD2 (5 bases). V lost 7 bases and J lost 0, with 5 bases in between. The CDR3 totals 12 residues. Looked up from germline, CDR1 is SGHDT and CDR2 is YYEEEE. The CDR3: CASGSSYNEQFF. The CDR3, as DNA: TGTGCCAGCGGGAGCTCCTACAATGAGCAGTTCTTC.

The CDR3 is CASSFDSPGTIAFF. CDR3 in DNA: TGTGCCAGTAGTTTCGACTCCCCAGGGACTATTGCTTTCTTT. The rearrangement uses TRBV19 and TRBJ1-1, with D possibly being TRBD1 (5 bases). The V gene lost 5 bases and the J gene lost 11 bases, with 21 bases spanning the gap. The germline CDR1 and CDR2 sequences are LNHDA and SQIVND (reference sequence). This CDR3 comprises 14 residues.

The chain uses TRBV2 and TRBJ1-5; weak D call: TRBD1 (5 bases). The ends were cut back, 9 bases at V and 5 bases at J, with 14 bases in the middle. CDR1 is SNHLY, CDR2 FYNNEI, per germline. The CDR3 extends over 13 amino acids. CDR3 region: CASHPGGYQPQHF. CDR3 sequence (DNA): TGTGCCAGTCACCCGGGGGGTTATCAGCCCCAGCATTTT.

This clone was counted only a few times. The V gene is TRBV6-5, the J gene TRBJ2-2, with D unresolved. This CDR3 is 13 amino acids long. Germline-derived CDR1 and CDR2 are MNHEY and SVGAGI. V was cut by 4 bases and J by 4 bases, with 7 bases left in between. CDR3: CASSSEITGELFF. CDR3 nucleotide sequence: TGTGCCAGCAGTTCCGAGATCACCGGGGAGCTGTTTTTT.

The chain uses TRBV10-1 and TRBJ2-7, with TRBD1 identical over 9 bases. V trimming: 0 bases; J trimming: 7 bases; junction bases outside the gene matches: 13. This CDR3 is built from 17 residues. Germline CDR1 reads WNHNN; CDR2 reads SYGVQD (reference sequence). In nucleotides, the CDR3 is TGCGCCAGCAGTGAGTCGTGGGGACAGGGCTCCCTGTTGGAGCAGTACTTC. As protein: CASSESWGQGSLLEQYF.